This paragraph covers one T cell receptor (beta chain) sequence. The data were obtained in a study of T cells after yellow fever vaccination. Whole-study context: For low cell numbers, libraries were made with SMART-Seq v4 Ultra Low Input.

It was through 5'RACE template switching that TCR cDNA was made, with a universal primer site and UMIs added. Via MiXCR, TCRdb re-called the 5' RACE reads, giving one row per CDR3 protein. This table holds 150,000 to 200,000 distinct CDR3 sequences, 11% found once. Between the trimmed V and J ends, which lost 6 bases and 4 bases, there was a span of 16 bases. Germline V CDR1 and CDR2: MNHEY, SVGAGI. The length of the CDR3 is 15 residues. The sample consisted of CD8+ T cells sorted from PBMCs, taken 15 days after the yellow fever booster vaccination. The receptor's source is a man aged 18 to 29 who received the YFV17D yellow fever vaccine. V and J are TRBV6-5 and TRBJ1-5; D perhaps matches TRBD1 (6 bases). Here the CDR3 DNA reads TGTGCCAGCAGGCCGGGACACCCAACGAATCAGCCCCAGCATTTT. Its translation is CASRPGHPTNQPQHF.